The T cell receptor (beta chain) described here comes from a study of T cell responses to AZD1222 COVID-19 vaccine listed by TCRdb under 2021. Looking at the study overall: AZD1222 recipients with second doses at about 4 weeks or about 12 weeks were pooled, because spike-specific TCR depth and breadth did not differ between schedules. TCR sequencing covered about 230 trial participants: 200 to 220 given two doses of AZD1222 and around 26 given two doses of MenACWY control vaccine. Trial participants were enrolled into age subgroups of 18-55, 56-69 and 70-plus years, which contained around 150, 29 and 61 TCR-sequenced participants, respectively.

Points the paper makes about the study in general: Because no samples from the day 14 peak response were available, repertoires could be characterized only after the peak T cell response. Reportedly, close to half of the unique spike-specific TCRs recognized epitopes lying outside the regions that are mutated in the B.1.351 and B.1.1.7 variants. Spike-specific TCR breadth and depth rose significantly after two AZD1222 doses compared with day 0 and with MenACWY recipients. The vaccine-associated CD4 TCRs covered the entire spike protein, and the dominant responses fell in regions 160-218 and 743-854. The 56-69-year group was small, and its depth increase did not reach significance, likely because of low power. Conclusions about previously exposed vaccinees are limited because only 5 or 6 AZD1222 recipients were SARS-CoV-2 seropositive at baseline. Participants were mostly white British and included more females than males, and it was suggested by the authors that clonal diversity may have been underestimated.

The CDR3 runs 16 residues from the cysteine to the phenylalanine. Only CDR3 DNA remains: 48 bases, in frame from the first base. The junction shows trimming of 3 bases on V and 6 bases on J, and the gene matches do not reach 8 bases of it. From a lookup of the germline V gene (reference sequence), CDR1 and CDR2 are LNHDA and SQIVND. Points on this clone: Its antigen is not yet known. Base qualities are missing; no much larger clone stands one base away.

The CDR3 regions of human TCRbeta chains were analyzed by immunosequencing. As for how the authors treated the data: Repertoire TCRs were checked for matches against a reference library of SARS-CoV-2-specific TCRs that had been generated using the MIRA antigen-specificity platform. Breadth was defined as the fraction of unique TCRs that were SARS-CoV-2-associated, and depth was defined as the fraction of total T cells that were SARS-CoV-2-associated. Using the MIRA data, each spike-specific TCR was mapped to the spike region that the TCR reacts to and placed in a CD4 or CD8 class. Log10-transformed breadth and depth values were compared by one-way ANOVA with Sidak's multiple comparisons tests. The clones in this table, taken by TCRdb from immuneACCESS, are in-frame only. Not every clone is retained; where verified, under half of the shortfall comes from an unresolved V gene, and the cause of the rest is unknown. V and J calls and clone size are those listed in that table; D and trimming were worked out from the DNA. In this sample the table shows about 150,000 clones, about 91% of which occur a single time. The ten top clones hold around 16% of the sample.

In light of the paper, this sample's time point label describes: baseline before first vaccination. Samples from vaccinated people were obtained from the UK trials COV001 and COV002, which included a single-blind randomized controlled phase 2/3 trial of AZD1222 (ChAdOx1 nCoV-19) in healthy adults. For TCRbeta chain sequencing, PBMC samples from trial participants were taken at day 0 and at day 28 after the second dose. The sequence links TRBV19 to TRBJ2-1; TRBD2 matches 10 bases in the middle. The sequences come from peripheral blood, collected on day 0 of AZD1222 vaccination. The source is an adult in good health. In nucleotides, the sequence is TGTGCCAGTAGTATGGAGAGCGGGGGGGCCTTCAATGAGCAGTTCTTC. The translation is CASSMESGGAFNEQFF.